Listed below are T cell receptor beta chains from one sample, sequenced in a study of T cell responses to AZD1222 COVID-19 vaccine. Produced via immunoSEQ multiplex PCR; TCRdb's table is partial and in-frame only. This repertoire shows roughly 98,000 clones, roughly 80% found once; its top ten account for 14%. The sample here was peripheral blood, taken 28 days after the second AZD1222 dose. The origin of the receptors is an adult who received the AZD1222 COVID-19 vaccine. The CDR3 runs from the conserved cysteine through the conserved F or W. The D gene is left open where the match is weak. Where a row states a size, it is once, few, many or the class of an expanded clone; other rows omit it.

D gene	clone size	V gene	J gene	CDR3 protein	CDR3 DNA
NA	NA	TRBV6-1	TRBJ2-4	CASSEEWRGRSDLAKNIQYF	TGTGCCAGCAGTGAAGAATGGAGGGGGCGAAGCGATTTAGCCAAAAACATTCAGTACTTC
TRBD1	NA	TRBV5-1	TRBJ1-6	CASSAGTGVESPLHF	TGCGCCAGCAGCGCCGGGACAGGGGTTGAATCACCCCTCCACTTT
NA	NA	TRBV9	TRBJ1-6	CASSVRQGDSPLHF	TGTGCCAGCAGCGTTAGGCAGGGAGATTCACCCCTCCACTTT
NA	NA	TRBV6-2/TRBV6-3	TRBJ2-7	CASSYKQLYEQYF	TGTGCCAGCAGTTACAAACAGCTCTACGAGCAGTACTTC
NA	few	TRBV9	TRBJ1-6	CASSVEGGNSPLHF	TGTGCCAGCAGCGTAGAGGGGGGCAATTCACCCCTCCACTTT
NA	NA	TRBV2	TRBJ2-7	CASSEAGPYEQYF	TGTGCCAGCAGTGAGGCGGGACCCTACGAGCAGTACTTC
NA	NA	TRBV19	TRBJ2-1	CASSMGANNEQFF	TGTGCCAGTAGTATGGGAGCGAACAATGAGCAGTTCTTC
NA	once	TRBV5-1	TRBJ2-2	CASSLSGRRNTGELFF	TGCGCCAGCAGCTTGTCGGGGAGAAGGAACACCGGGGAGCTGTTTTTT
TRBD2	once	TRBV15	TRBJ2-1	CATSLAGSSYNEQFF	TGTGCCACCAGCCTAGCGGGTAGCTCCTACAATGAGCAGTTCTTC
TRBD2	NA	TRBV7-7	TRBJ2-1	CASSPSPLAGPTGEQFF	TGTGCCAGCAGCCCATCCCCGCTAGCGGGACCGACTGGAGAGCAGTTCTTC
NA	NA	TRBV19	TRBJ1-5	CASSETGPAQPQHF	TGTGCCAGTAGCGAAACAGGGCCGGCCCAGCCCCAGCATTTT
NA	NA	TRBV2	TRBJ1-3	CASSEGSSGNTIYF	TGTGCCAGCAGTGAGGGGAGCTCTGGAAACACCATATATTTT
TRBD1	NA	TRBV5-1	TRBJ2-7	CASSKFGQGDYEQYF	TGCGCCAGCAGCAAGTTTGGACAGGGGGACTACGAGCAGTACTTC
TRBD2	NA	TRBV4-3	TRBJ2-5	CASSQVPGIAGGGPRETQYF	TGCGCCAGCAGCCAAGTACCCGGGATAGCGGGAGGGGGGCCCCGGGAGACCCAGTACTTC
TRBD1	NA	TRBV7-8	TRBJ2-7	CASSSGGTGSYEQYF	TGTGCCAGCAGCTCCGGCGGGACAGGCTCCTACGAGCAGTACTTC
TRBD2	NA	TRBV2	TRBJ2-3	CASSVLTSADTQYF	TGTGCCAGCAGTGTGTTAACTAGCGCAGATACGCAGTATTTT
NA	NA	TRBV6-4	TRBJ1-2	CASSDSTGYGYTF	TGTGCCAGCAGTGACTCGACCGGGTATGGCTACACCTTC
TRBD1	few	TRBV10-2	TRBJ1-5	CASSEMGQGQPQHF	TGCGCCAGCAGTGAAATGGGACAGGGACAGCCCCAGCATTTT
TRBD2	NA	TRBV3-1/TRBV3-2	TRBJ2-1	CASSPRLAGGNNEQFF	TGTGCCAGCAGCCCCCGGCTAGCGGGGGGAAACAATGAGCAGTTCTTC
NA	NA	TRBV11-3	TRBJ1-2	CASSLDRDHYGYTF	TGTGCCAGCAGCTTAGATCGGGACCACTATGGCTACACCTTC
NA	few	TRBV15	TRBJ1-4	CATSRGQAGKLFF	TGTGCCACCAGCAGAGGACAGGCCGGAAAACTGTTTTTT
NA	NA	TRBV6-5	TRBJ1-2	CASSPDGYYGYTF	TGTGCCAGCAGTCCGGACGGCTACTATGGCTACACCTTC
TRBD1	NA	TRBV18	TRBJ1-2	CASSPSDRDYGYTF	TGTGCCAGCTCACCTTCGGACAGGGACTATGGCTACACCTTC
NA	NA	TRBV7-9	TRBJ2-7	CASSLTPRSADTRGRKQYF	TGTGCCAGCAGCTTAACCCCCCGATCTGCTGACACGAGGGGGAGAAAGCAGTACTTC
NA	NA	TRBV28	TRBJ1-1	CASSLLRPITEAFF	TGTGCCAGCAGTTTATTAAGACCCATCACTGAAGCTTTCTTT
NA	NA	TRBV12-3/TRBV12-4	TRBJ1-1	CASKRGVDTEAFF	TGTGCCAGCAAGCGGGGCGTGGACACTGAAGCTTTCTTT
NA	NA	TRBV5-1	TRBJ1-6	CASKGVTGSSYNSPLHF	TGCGCCAGCAAAGGCGTAACAGGGAGCTCCTATAATTCACCCCTCCACTTT